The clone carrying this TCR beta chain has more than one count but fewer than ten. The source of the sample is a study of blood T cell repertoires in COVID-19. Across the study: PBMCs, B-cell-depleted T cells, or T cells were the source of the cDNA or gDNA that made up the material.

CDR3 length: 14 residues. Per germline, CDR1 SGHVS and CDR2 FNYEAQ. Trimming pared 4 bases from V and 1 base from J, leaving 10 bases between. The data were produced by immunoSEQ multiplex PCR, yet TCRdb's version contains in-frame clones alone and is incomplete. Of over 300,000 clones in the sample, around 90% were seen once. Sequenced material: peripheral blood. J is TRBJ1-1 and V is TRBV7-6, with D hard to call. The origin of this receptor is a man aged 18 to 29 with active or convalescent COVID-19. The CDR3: CASSYQHGNTEAFF. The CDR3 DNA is TGTGCCAGCAGCTACCAACATGGGAACACTGAAGCTTTCTTT.